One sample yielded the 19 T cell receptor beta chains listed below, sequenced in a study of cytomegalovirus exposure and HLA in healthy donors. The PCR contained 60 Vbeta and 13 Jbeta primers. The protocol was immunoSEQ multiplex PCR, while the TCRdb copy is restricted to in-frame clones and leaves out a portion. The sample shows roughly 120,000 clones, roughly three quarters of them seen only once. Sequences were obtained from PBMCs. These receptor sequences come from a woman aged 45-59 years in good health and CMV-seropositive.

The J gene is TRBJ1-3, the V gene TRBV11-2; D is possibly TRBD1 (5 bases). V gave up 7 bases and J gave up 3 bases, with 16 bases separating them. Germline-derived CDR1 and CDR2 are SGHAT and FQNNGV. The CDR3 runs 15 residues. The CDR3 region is CASTLGGESGNTIYF. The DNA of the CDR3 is TGTGCCAGCACCCTGGGAGGGGAAAGTGGAAACACCATATATTTT.

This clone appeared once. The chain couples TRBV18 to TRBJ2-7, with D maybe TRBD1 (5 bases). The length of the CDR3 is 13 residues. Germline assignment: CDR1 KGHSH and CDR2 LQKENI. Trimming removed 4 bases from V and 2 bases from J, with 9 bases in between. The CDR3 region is CASSRQGAYEQYF. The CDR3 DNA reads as TGTGCCAGCTCACGGCAAGGGGCCTACGAGCAGTACTTC.

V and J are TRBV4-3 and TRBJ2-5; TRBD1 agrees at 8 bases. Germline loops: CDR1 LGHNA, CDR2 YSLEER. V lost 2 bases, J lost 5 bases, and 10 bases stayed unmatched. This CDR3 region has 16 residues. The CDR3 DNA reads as TGCGCCAGCAGCCAACGACTAGACAGGGGTACGGAGACCCAGTACTTC. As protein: CASSQRLDRGTETQYF.

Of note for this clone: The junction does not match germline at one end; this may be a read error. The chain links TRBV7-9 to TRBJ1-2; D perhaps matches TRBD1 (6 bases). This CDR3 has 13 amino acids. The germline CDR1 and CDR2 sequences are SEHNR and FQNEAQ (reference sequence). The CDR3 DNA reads TGTTCCAGCAGCTTTCTGACCCAGGGGAGCTACACCTTC. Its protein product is CSSSFLTQGSYTF.

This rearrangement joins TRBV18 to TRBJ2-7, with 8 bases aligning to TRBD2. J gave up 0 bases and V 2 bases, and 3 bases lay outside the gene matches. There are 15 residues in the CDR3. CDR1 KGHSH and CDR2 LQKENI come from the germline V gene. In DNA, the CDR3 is TGTGCCAGCTCACCAGGGCGGGGGGACTCCTACGAGCAGTACTTC. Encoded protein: CASSPGRGDSYEQYF.

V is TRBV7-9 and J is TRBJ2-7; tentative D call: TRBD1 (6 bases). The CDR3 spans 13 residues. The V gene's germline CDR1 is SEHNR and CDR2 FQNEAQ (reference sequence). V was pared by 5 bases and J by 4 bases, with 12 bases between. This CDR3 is CASSANQGYEQYF. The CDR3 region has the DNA TGTGCCAGCAGCGCGAACCAGGGGTACGAGCAGTACTTC.

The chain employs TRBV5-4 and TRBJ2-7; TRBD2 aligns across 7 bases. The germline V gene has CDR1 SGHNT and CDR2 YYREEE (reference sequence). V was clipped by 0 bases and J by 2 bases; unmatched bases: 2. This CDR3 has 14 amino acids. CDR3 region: CASSLAAGAYEQYF. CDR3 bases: TGTGCCAGCAGCTTGGCGGCGGGGGCCTACGAGCAGTACTTC.

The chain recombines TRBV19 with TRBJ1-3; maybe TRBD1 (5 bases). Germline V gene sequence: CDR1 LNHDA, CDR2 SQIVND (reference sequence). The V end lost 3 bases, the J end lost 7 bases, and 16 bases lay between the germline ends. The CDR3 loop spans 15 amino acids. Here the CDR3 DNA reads TGTGCCAGTAGTATTGGTTCGGCACAGGCGAACACCATATATTTT. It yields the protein CASSIGSAQANTIYF.

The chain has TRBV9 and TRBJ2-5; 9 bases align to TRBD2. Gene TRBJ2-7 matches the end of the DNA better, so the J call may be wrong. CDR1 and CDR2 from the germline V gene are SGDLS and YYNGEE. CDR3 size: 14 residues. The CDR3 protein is CASSPSGISYEQYF. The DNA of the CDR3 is TGTGCCAGCAGCCCTAGCGGGATTAGCTACGAGCAGTACTTC.

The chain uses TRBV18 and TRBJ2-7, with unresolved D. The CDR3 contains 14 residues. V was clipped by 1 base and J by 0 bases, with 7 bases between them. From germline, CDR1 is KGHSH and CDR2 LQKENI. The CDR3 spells CASSPRQASYEQYF. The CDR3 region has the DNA TGTGCCAGCTCACCACGGCAGGCCTCCTACGAGCAGTACTTC.

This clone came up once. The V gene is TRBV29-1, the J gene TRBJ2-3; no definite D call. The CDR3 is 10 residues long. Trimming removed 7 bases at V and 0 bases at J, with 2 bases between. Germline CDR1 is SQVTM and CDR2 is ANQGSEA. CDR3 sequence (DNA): TGCAGCGCGAGCACAGATACGCAGTATTTT. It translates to CSASTDTQYF.

In DNA form, the CDR3 reads TGTGCCAGCAGCGATAGGGGGGGGACTCGGGAGCAGTTCTTC. Residues: CASSDRGGTREQFF. V usage is TRBV11-3 and J usage is TRBJ2-1; a possible D gene is TRBD2 (7 bases). CDR1 is SGHNT and CDR2 is YENEEA in the germline V gene. The CDR3 runs to 14 residues. Between the trimmed V and J ends, which lost 5 bases and 10 bases, there was a span of 18 bases.

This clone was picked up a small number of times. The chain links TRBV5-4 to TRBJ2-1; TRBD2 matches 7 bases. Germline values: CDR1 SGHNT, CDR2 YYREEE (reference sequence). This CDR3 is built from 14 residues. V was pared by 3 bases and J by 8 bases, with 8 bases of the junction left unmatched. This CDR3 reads CASSSGTIRDEQFF. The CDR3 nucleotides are TGTGCCAGCAGCTCCGGGACTATAAGGGATGAGCAGTTCTTC.

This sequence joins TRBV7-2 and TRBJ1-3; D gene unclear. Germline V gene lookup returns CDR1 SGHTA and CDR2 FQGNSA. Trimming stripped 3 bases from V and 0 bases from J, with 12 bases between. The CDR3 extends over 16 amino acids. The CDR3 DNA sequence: TGTGCCAGCAGCTTCCTGGCCACGTACTCTGGAAACACCATATATTTT. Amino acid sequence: CASSFLATYSGNTIYF. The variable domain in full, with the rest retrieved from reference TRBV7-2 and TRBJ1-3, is GAGVSQSPSNKVTEKGKDVELRCDPISGHTALYWYRQSLGQGLEFLIYFQGNSAPDKSGLPSDRFSAERTGGSVSTLTIQRTQQEDSAVYLCASSFLATYSGNTIYFGEGSWLTVV.

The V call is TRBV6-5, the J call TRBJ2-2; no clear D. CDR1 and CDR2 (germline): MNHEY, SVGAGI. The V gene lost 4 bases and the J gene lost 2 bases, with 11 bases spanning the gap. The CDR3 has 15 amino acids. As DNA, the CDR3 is TGTGCCAGCAGTTTTTTGCAGGTTAACACCGGGGAGCTGTTTTTT. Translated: CASSFLQVNTGELFF.

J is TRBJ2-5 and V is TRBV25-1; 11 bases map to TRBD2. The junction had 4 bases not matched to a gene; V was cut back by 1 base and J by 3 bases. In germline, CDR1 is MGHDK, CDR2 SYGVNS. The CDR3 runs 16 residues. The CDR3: CASSEWGSGREETQYF. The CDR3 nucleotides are TGTGCCAGCAGTGAATGGGGTAGCGGGAGGGAAGAGACCCAGTACTTC.

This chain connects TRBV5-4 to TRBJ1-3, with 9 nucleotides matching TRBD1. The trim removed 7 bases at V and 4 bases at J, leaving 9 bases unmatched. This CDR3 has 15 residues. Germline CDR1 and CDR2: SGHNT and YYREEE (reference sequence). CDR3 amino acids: CASVDRGSGGNTIYF. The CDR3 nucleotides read TGTGCCAGCGTTGACAGGGGGTCGGGCGGAAACACCATATATTTT.

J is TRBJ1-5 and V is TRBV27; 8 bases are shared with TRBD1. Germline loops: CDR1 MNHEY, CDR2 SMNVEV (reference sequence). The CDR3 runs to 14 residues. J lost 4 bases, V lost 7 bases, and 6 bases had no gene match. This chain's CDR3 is CASIRGLMNQPQHF. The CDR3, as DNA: TGTGCCAGCATCAGGGGGCTTATGAATCAGCCCCAGCATTTT.

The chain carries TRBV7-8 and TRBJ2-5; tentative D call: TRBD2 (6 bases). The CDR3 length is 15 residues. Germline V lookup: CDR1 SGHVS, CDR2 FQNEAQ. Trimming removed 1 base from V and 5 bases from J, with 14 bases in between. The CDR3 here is CASSLGAGRGETQYF. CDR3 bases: TGTGCCAGCAGCTTAGGGGCGGGACGAGGGGAGACCCAGTACTTC. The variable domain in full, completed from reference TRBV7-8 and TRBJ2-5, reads GAGVSQSPRYKVAKRGQDVALRCDPISGHVSLFWYQQALGQGPEFLTYFQNEAQLDKSGLPSDRFFAERPEGSVSTLKIQRTQQEDSAVYLCASSLGAGRGETQYFGPGTRLLVL.